The 18 T cell receptor beta chains below come from one sample, sequenced in a study of metastatic and nonmetastatic thyroid tumors. Thyroid surgery was performed in patients who had received no treatment beforehand. TCRdb re-analyzed the PCR reads using MiXCR. This table has about 16,000 clones, about 13% appearing once. The sequenced material came from blood. These receptors all come from a female donor with papillary thyroid cancer or a benign thyroid nodule (not recorded which). Some clones in this sample may be carry-over from other donors' samples.

This chain joins TRBV30 and TRBJ1-2, with TRBD1 identical over 7 bases. The CDR3 totals 13 residues. In germline, CDR1 is GTSNPN, CDR2 SVGIG (reference sequence). V lost 3 bases to trimming and J lost 6 bases; unmatched junction nucleotides: 7. In DNA, the CDR3 is TGTGCCTGGAGGGAGGGGGCTTCAGATGGCTACACCTTC. Protein sequence: CAWREGASDGYTF.

This clone was found many times. This CDR3 reads CASSPAWGQGAADTQYF. The CDR3 nucleotides read TGTGCCAGCTCACCCGCTTGGGGACAGGGGGCCGCAGATACGCAGTATTTT. This rearrangement joins TRBV18 to TRBJ2-3; TRBD1 matches at 12 bases. CDR3 size: 17 residues. The V and J ends lost 3 bases and 4 bases, in that order; junction bases with no gene match: 8. Germline V gives CDR1 KGHSH, CDR2 LQKENI.

Ten or more counts support this clone. The rearrangement links TRBV7-2 to TRBJ1-1, with 7 bases that match TRBD1. Germline V gene data show CDR1 as SGHTA and CDR2 as FQGNSA. Unmatched junction bases numbered 4, after V lost 5 bases and J lost 1 base. The CDR3 consists of 14 residues. The CDR3 is CASSHRDRNTEAFF. CDR3 nucleotide sequence: TGTGCCAGCAGCCATCGGGACAGGAACACTGAAGCTTTCTTT.

This clone was seen ten or more times. The chain carries TRBV7-8 and TRBJ1-1; D unresolved. Germline CDR1 SGHVS, CDR2 FQNEAQ. This CDR3 contains 13 residues. Trimming removed 3 bases from V and 10 bases from J, with 15 bases in between. CDR3 sequence reads: CASSFRTADAAFF. CDR3 DNA sequence: TGTGCCAGCAGCTTCAGGACCGCGGACGCAGCTTTCTTT.

The table lists this clone with many counts. This rearrangement joins TRBV7-3 to TRBJ2-5, with 8 positions matching TRBD1. J gave up 5 bases and V 3 bases, and 2 bases lay outside the gene matches. The CDR3 is 13 residues long. Germline V gene sequence: CDR1 SGHTA, CDR2 FQGTGA. For the CDR3, the DNA is TGTGCCAGCAGCTTCAACAGGGGGGAGACCCAGTACTTC. Translated: CASSFNRGETQYF.

This clone is medium-sized in the sample. V and J are TRBV18 and TRBJ2-3, with D possibly TRBD2 on 6 matching bases. Per germline, CDR1 KGHSH and CDR2 LQKENI. CDR3 size: 15 residues. Trimming took off 2 bases at V and 2 bases at J, with 11 bases between the two ends. The CDR3 sequence: CASSPGTLHTDTQYF. CDR3 sequence (DNA): TGTGCCAGCTCACCAGGGACTCTCCACACAGATACGCAGTATTTT.

In its sample, this clone was seen many times. The chain is built from TRBV4-2 and TRBJ1-6, with 7 bases matching TRBD1. The J segment lost 6 bases and the V segment lost 0 bases, leaving 5 bases of the junction unmatched. Germline CDR1 and CDR2: LGHNA and YNFKEQ. This CDR3 has 16 residues. CDR3 coding DNA: TGTGCCAGCAGCCAAGATTTGGCAGGGGGTAATTCACCCCTCCACTTT. Translation gives CASSQDLAGGNSPLHF.

This clone has more than one count but fewer than ten. The chain carries TRBV7-2 and TRBJ1-1; D perhaps matches TRBD1 (5 bases). CDR3 size: 14 residues. CDR1 and CDR2 from the germline V gene are SGHTA and FQGNSA. The V gene lost 4 bases and the J gene lost 5 bases, with 14 bases spanning the gap. The CDR3, as DNA: TGTGCCAGCAGCTACGGAGGCTCAGGGACTGAAGCTTTCTTT. It yields the protein CASSYGGSGTEAFF.

On this clone itself: A much larger clonotype is one base distant, so this may be a read error. Other DNA sequences in this specimen translate into the identical CDR3. V usage is TRBV7-6 and J usage is TRBJ2-5; 8 nucleotides agree with TRBD1. J lost 4 bases, V lost 3 bases, and 7 bases had no gene match. The CDR3 is made up of 15 amino acids. Germline lookup yields CDR1 SGHVS and CDR2 FNYEAQ. CDR3 DNA: TGTGCCAGCAGCTTCATACCTACAGGGGGAGAGACCCAGTACTTC. Protein sequence: CASSFIPTGGETQYF.

About this clone: A read error may produce the germline difference seen at one junction end. V gene TRBV5-1 combines with J gene TRBJ2-5; D is uncertain. Germline V gives CDR1 SGHRS, CDR2 YFSETQ. This CDR3 spans 16 amino acids. CDR3 in amino acids: CASSFGSSSGQDTQYF. CDR3 nucleotides: TGCGCCAGCAGCTTCGGTAGTAGCTCCGGCCAAGATACCCAGTACTTC.

This chain joins TRBV11-2 and TRBJ2-7; 13 bases agree with TRBD2. The CDR3 is 16 amino acids. The germline CDR1 and CDR2 sequences are SGHAT and FQNNGV. Trimming at V came to 6 bases and at J to 1 base, leaving 6 bases not matched to a gene. This chain's CDR3 is CASRGGLAGRSYEQYF. Here the CDR3 DNA reads TGTGCCAGCAGGGGGGGACTAGCGGGGAGATCCTACGAGCAGTACTTC.

A few counts support this clone. A much larger clonotype is one base distant, so this may be a read error. The V gene is TRBV7-2, the J gene TRBJ2-3; 8 bases are a match to TRBD2. CDR3 length: 15 residues. V trimming: 3 bases; J trimming: 2 bases; junction bases outside the gene matches: 4. Germline assignment: CDR1 SGHTA and CDR2 FQGNSA. The CDR3: CASSFSGALTDTQYF. Written as DNA, the CDR3 is TGTGCCAGCAGCTTTAGCGGGGCCCTCACAGATACGCAGTATTTT.

The chain employs TRBV28 and TRBJ1-1; TRBD1 is a possible D gene (5 bases). Trimming left V 4 bases short and J 0 bases short, with 18 bases between. The CDR3 runs to 17 residues. Germline V lookup: CDR1 MDHEN, CDR2 SYDVKM. CDR3 residues: CASSYLPGGKMNTEAFF. CDR3 DNA: TGTGCCAGCAGTTACCTGCCCGGGGGGAAGATGAACACTGAAGCTTTCTTT.

The chain joins TRBV7-9 to TRBJ2-7, with D possibly matching TRBD2 (6 bases). Germline CDR1 and CDR2: SEHNR and FQNEAQ (reference sequence). Trimming shortened V by 6 bases and J by 4 bases, and 13 bases separated the two germline ends. CDR3 length: 13 amino acids. CDR3 residues: CASSSPSGYEQYF. As DNA, the CDR3 is TGTGCCAGCAGTTCACCCAGCGGGTACGAGCAGTACTTC.

This clone was detected ten times or more. This rearrangement joins TRBV18 to TRBJ2-7; 10 nucleotides match TRBD2. Germline V gives CDR1 KGHSH, CDR2 LQKENI. J was trimmed by 4 bases and V by 3 bases; bases with no gene match: 9. The CDR3 contains 16 residues. The CDR3 DNA is TGTGCCAGCTCACCCGTCGCCGCTAGCGGGAGTTACGAGCAGTACTTC. Translated: CASSPVAASGSYEQYF.

On this clone: In this CDR3 the conserved last residue, phenylalanine or tryptophan, is missing, so a read error is likely. The V and J genes are TRBV6-1 and TRBJ1-1; no reliable D call. Germline values: CDR1 MNHNS, CDR2 SASEGT. This CDR3 contains 11 residues. V dropped 11 bases and J dropped 7 bases, with 14 bases sitting between them. The CDR3 region has the DNA TGTGCCGTTAGGGTGGCCAATGAAGCTTTCTCT. Protein product: CAVRVANEAFS.

Many counts were recorded for this clone. This same CDR3 is encoded by further DNA sequences in the sample. The rearrangement links TRBV11-2 to TRBJ2-2; no reliable D call. In germline, CDR1 is SGHAT, CDR2 FQNNGV. CDR3 length equals 15 residues. V lost 3 bases and J 3 bases, leaving 11 bases between the germline ends. The CDR3 bases are TGTGCCAGCAGCTTGGGATATTCGGACACCGGGGAGCTGTTTTTT. Residues: CASSLGYSDTGELFF.

This clone was seen a handful of times. It may be a read error: a sequence one base away is much more abundant. V and J are TRBV29-1 and TRBJ1-4, with 8 nucleotides matching TRBD1. V was pared by 6 bases and J by 7 bases, with 7 bases of the junction left unmatched. Germline CDR1 is SQVTM and CDR2 is ANQGSEA. The CDR3 consists of 13 residues. The CDR3 bases are TGCAGCGTAAGACAGGGGTCAGGTGAAAAACTGTTTTTT. This gives the protein CSVRQGSGEKLFF.